This T cell receptor beta chain was recorded in a study of control samples from healthy donors and cancer patients. Profiled with immunoSEQ multiplex PCR; TCRdb holds only in-frame clones, not every one. Seen here are some 200,000 clones, about 93% observed once, and the top ten hold roughly 1.5%. The germline V and J ends were trimmed by 5 bases and 0 bases, with 9 bases remaining between them. Per the germline V gene, CDR1 is KGHDR and CDR2 is SFDVKD. The CDR3 covers 15 residues. The V gene is TRBV24-1, the J gene TRBJ2-2; no definite D call. The clonotype was recovered from a man between 18 and 29 years old in good health. Sample: blood. The CDR3 spells CATSGRHSNTGELFF. The CDR3 DNA sequence: TGTGCCACCAGTGGCCGCCACTCGAACACCGGGGAGCTGTTTTTT.